This T cell receptor beta chain stems from a study of T cells expressing NK-cell markers. Across the study: Underlying the TCR beta repertoires were sorted CD3+CD56+NKG2C+, CD3+CD56+NKG2C- and CD3+CD56-NKG2C+ T cells. The study sequenced eight donors, seven HCMV-seropositive and one seronegative. Study-wide points: Expanded NKG2C+ T cell clones were not confirmed as HCMV-specific. Topping the CD3+CD56-NKG2C+ fraction as well were these clonotypes, in a few donors.

Of note for this clonotype: No antigen is known for it.

TCRdb reprocessed the 5' RACE reads, with one entry per CDR3 protein and no DNA. Its listing shows a few hundred thousand distinct CDR3 sequences. This CDR3 is built from 17 residues. Germline V gene data show CDR1 as SQVTM and CDR2 as ANQGSEA. The chain is built from TRBV29-1 and TRBJ2-1; TCRdb lists TRBD1, though no DNA is available to test this call. Sequencing was done on a sample of blood T cells: a sorted CD56 or NKG2C T cell subset, CD4+ or CD8+ T cells, or bulk PBMC T cells (not recorded which). This receptor was obtained from a man between 18 and 29 years old in good health. CDR3 sequence: CSVEDWPGAPERNEQFF.